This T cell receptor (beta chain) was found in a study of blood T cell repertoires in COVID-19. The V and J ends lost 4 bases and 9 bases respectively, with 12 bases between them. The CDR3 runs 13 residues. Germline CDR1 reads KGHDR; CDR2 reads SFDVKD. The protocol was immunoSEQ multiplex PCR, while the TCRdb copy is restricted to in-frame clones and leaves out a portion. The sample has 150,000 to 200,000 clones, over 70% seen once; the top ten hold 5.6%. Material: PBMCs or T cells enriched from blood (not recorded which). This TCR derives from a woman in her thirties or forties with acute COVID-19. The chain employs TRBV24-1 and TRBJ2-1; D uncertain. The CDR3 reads CATSETGLGEQFF. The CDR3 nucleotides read TGTGCCACCAGTGAGACGGGTTTGGGTGAGCAGTTCTTC.